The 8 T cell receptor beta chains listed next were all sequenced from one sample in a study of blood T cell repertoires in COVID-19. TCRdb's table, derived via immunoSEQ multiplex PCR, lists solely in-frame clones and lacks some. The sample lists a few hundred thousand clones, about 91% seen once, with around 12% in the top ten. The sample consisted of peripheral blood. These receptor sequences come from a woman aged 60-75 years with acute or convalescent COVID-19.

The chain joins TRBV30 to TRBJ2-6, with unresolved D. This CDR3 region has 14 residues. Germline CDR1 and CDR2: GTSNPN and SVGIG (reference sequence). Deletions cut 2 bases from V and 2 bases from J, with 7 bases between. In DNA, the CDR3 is TGTGCCTGGAGTAAAGGAGCTGGGGCCAACGTCCTGACTTTC. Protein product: CAWSKGAGANVLTF.

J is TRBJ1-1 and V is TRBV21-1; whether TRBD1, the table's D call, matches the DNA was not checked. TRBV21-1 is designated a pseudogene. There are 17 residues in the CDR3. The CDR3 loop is CASSKVGDRLCSTEAFF. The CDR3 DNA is TGTGCCAGCAGCAAAGTTGGGGACAGATTATGTAGTACTGAAGCTTTCTTT.

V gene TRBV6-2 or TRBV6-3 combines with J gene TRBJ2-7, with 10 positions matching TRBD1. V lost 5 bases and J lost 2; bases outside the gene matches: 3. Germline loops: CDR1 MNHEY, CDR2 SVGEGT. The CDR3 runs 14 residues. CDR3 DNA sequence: TGTGCCAGCAGTGGGACAGGGGAACCCTACGAGCAGTACTTC. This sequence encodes CASSGTGEPYEQYF.

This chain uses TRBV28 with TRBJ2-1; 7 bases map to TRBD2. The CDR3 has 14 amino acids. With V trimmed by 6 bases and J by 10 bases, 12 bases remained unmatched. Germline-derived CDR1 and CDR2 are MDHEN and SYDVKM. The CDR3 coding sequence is TGTGCCAGCAGAGCCCCGACAGCGGGACCCGAGCAGTTCTTC. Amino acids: CASRAPTAGPEQFF.

CDR3 loop: CASSSSSGLAGGEQYF. DNA of the CDR3: TGTGCCAGTAGTAGTTCTTCGGGACTAGCGGGAGGCGAGCAGTACTTC. V and J are TRBV19 and TRBJ2-7, with 15 bases matching TRBD2. CDR3 length: 16 amino acids. From germline, CDR1 is LNHDA and CDR2 SQIVND (reference sequence). V dropped 4 bases and J dropped 6; count of bases not matched to a gene: 7.

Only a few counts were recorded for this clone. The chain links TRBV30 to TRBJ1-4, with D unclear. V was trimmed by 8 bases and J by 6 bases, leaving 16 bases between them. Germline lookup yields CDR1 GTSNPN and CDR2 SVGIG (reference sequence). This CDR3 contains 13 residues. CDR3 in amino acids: CAVGEAYHEKLFF. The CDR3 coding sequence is TGTGCCGTAGGTGAGGCTTACCATGAAAAACTGTTTTTT. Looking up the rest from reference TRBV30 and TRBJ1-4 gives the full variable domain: SQTIHQWPATLVQPVGSPLSLECTVEGTSNPNLYWYRQAAGRGLQLLFYSVGIGQISSEVPQNLSASRPQDRQFILSSKKLLLSDSGFYLCAVGEAYHEKLFFGSGTQLSVL.

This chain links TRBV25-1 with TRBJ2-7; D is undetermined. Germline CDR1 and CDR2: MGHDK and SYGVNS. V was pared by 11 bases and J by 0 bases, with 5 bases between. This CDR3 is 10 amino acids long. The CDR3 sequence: CAGRSYEQYF. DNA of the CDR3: TGTGCCGGCCGCTCCTACGAGCAGTACTTC.

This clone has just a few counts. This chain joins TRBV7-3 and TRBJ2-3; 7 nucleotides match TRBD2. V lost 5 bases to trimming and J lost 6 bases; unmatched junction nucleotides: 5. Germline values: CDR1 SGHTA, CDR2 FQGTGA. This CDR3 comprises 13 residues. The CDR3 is CASSLRTSDTQYF. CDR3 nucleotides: TGTGCCAGCAGCCTCCGGACTAGTGATACGCAGTATTTT.